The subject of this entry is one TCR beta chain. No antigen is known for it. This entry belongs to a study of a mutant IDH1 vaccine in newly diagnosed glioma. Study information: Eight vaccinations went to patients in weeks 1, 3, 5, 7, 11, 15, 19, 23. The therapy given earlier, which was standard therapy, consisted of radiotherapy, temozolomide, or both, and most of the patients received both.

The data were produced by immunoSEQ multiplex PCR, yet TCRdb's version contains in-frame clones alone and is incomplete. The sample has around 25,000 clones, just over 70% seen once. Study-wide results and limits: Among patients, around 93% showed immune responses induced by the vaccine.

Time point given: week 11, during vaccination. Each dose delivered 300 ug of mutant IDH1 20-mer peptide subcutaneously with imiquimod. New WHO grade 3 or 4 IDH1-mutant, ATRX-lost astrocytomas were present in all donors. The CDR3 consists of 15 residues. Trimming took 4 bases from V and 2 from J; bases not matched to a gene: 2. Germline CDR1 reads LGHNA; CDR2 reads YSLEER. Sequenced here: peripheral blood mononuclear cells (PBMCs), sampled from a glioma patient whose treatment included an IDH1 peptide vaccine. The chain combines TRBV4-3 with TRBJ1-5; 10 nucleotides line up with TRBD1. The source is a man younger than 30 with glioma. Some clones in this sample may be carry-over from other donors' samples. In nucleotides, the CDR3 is TGCGCCAGCAGCCGAGGGACAGGGGGCAATCAGCCCCAGCATTTT. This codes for CASSRGTGGNQPQHF.